Listed here are 16 T cell receptor beta chains from one sample, sequenced in a study of beta chain features in type 1 diabetes. Since all of the isolated RNA was reverse transcribed, expressed TCRB transcripts were what got sequenced. Sequencing used immunoSEQ multiplex PCR; TCRdb keeps in-frame clones, though not all of them. The sample has under 900,000 clones, roughly 16% seen once. The sequenced sample consisted of naive CD4+ T cells from blood. These receptors were collected from a woman between 18 and 29 years old in good health.

The rearrangement links TRBV7-8 to TRBJ2-4; perhaps TRBD2 as D (5 bases). This CDR3 region has 17 residues. The V end lost 1 base, the J end lost 3 bases, and 16 bases lay between the germline ends. Per germline, CDR1 SGHVS and CDR2 FQNEAQ. The CDR3 protein is CASSLGGYTEGKNIQYF. The CDR3 nucleotides read TGTGCCAGCAGCTTAGGAGGCTACACTGAGGGCAAAAACATTCAGTACTTC.

This chain joins TRBV19 and TRBJ2-1, with D hard to call. Germline V CDR1 and CDR2: LNHDA, SQIVND (reference sequence). The CDR3 length is 19 residues. Trimming removed 1 base from V and 5 bases from J, with 24 bases in between. CDR3 DNA: TGTGCCAGTAGTATAGCTCCCGTTCAGTTTCTCAAGTTCCACAATGAGCAGTTCTTC. It specifies CASSIAPVQFLKFHNEQFF.

A few counts support this clone. This chain links TRBV9 with TRBJ2-7; the D is unclear. The germline V gene encodes CDR1 SGDLS and CDR2 YYNGEE. V was trimmed by 3 bases and J by 2 bases, leaving 9 bases between them. There are 13 residues in the CDR3. The DNA for the CDR3 is TGTGCCAGCAGCGAAGGACGGACCTACGAGCAGTACTTC. Residues: CASSEGRTYEQYF.

The chain joins TRBV4-3 to TRBJ2-6; D is possibly TRBD1 (5 bases). This CDR3 has 16 residues. Looked up from germline, CDR1 is LGHNA and CDR2 is YSLEER. The ends were cut back, 0 bases at V and 4 bases at J, with 10 bases in the middle. The CDR3 DNA follows: TGCGCCAGCAGCCAAGATGTAGGGGCCGGGGCCAACGTCCTGACTTTC. Translation: CASSQDVGAGANVLTF.

This clone was seen only a few times. V usage is TRBV25-1 and J usage is TRBJ2-7, with 12 bases aligning to TRBD2. Per the germline V gene, CDR1 is MGHDK and CDR2 is SYGVNS. V gave up 8 bases and J gave up 5 bases; unmatched junction bases: 4. This CDR3 contains 13 residues. CDR3 DNA: TGTGCCAGCCTAGCGGGAGGGTCAAACGAGCAGTACTTC. Translating it yields CASLAGGSNEQYF.

The gene calls are TRBV5-6 and TRBJ2-6; D possibly corresponds to TRBD2 (6 bases). V was pared by 0 bases and J by 13 bases, with 14 bases between. Germline V gene data show CDR1 as SGHDT and CDR2 as YYEEEE. The CDR3 is made up of 14 amino acids. The CDR3 region has the DNA TGTGCCAGCAGCTTGGTCTCCACCGGGGGAGTCCTGACTTTC. Translating gives CASSLVSTGGVLTF.

This clone has only a few counts. The chain employs TRBV10-3 and TRBJ1-1, with D possibly TRBD1 on 5 matching bases. Deletions cut 6 bases from V and 1 base from J, with 12 bases between. The CDR3 has 14 amino acids. Germline loops: CDR1 ENHRY, CDR2 SYGVKD. The chain's CDR3 is CAIRVGRENTEAFF. CDR3 nucleotides: TGTGCCATCAGAGTGGGCAGGGAGAACACTGAAGCTTTCTTT.

This clone was seen more than once but under ten times. The same CDR3 can be traced to other DNA sequences in this sample. This chain uses TRBV7-2 with TRBJ2-1; 9 nucleotides align to TRBD2. V shed 3 bases, J shed 4 bases, and the junction held 4 bases outside the gene matches. The CDR3 totals 15 residues. Germline V CDR1 and CDR2: SGHTA, FQGNSA. CDR3 nucleotide sequence: TGTGCCAGCAGCTTTGGTCTAGCGGGATACAATGAGCAGTTCTTC. Its translation: CASSFGLAGYNEQFF.

J is TRBJ1-5 and V is TRBV28; no clear D gene. V lost 2 bases, J lost 2 bases, and 7 bases lay in between. CDR3 length: 14 residues. The germline V gene encodes CDR1 MDHEN and CDR2 SYDVKM. CDR3 DNA sequence: TGTGCCAGCAGTTTAGTCCTTGGCAATCAGCCCCAGCATTTT. This encodes CASSLVLGNQPQHF.

This clone was recorded a few times. The J gene is TRBJ2-2, the V gene TRBV19; a weak D match, TRBD2 (6 bases). CDR1 and CDR2 from the germline V gene are LNHDA and SQIVND (reference sequence). Trimming left V 9 bases short and J 0 bases short, with 11 bases between. CDR3 size: 14 residues. The CDR3 reads CASRGEANTGELFF. CDR3 bases: TGTGCCAGCCGCGGGGAAGCGAACACCGGGGAGCTGTTTTTT.

In this sample, this clone turned up a few times. The J gene is TRBJ2-2, the V gene TRBV11-1; TRBD2 agrees at 12 bases. Trimming at V came to 4 bases and at J to 6 bases, leaving 9 bases not matched to a gene. Germline V gene data show CDR1 as SGHAT and CDR2 as FQDESV (reference sequence). The CDR3 is made up of 17 amino acids. The chain's CDR3 is CASSSGTSGQVAGELFF. The CDR3, as DNA: TGTGCCAGCAGCTCCGGGACTAGCGGGCAGGTCGCCGGGGAGCTGTTTTTT.

The V and J genes are TRBV5-6 and TRBJ2-7, with 13 bases aligning to TRBD2. The J segment lost 3 bases and the V segment lost 6 bases, leaving 6 bases of the junction unmatched. The CDR3 is made up of 15 amino acids. The germline gives CDR1 SGHDT, CDR2 YYEEEE. The CDR3 sequence is CASTPGLAGFYEQYF. CDR3 nucleotide sequence: TGTGCCAGCACACCGGGACTAGCGGGATTCTACGAGCAGTACTTC.

The chain carries TRBV27 and TRBJ1-5, with TRBD1 identical over 7 bases. J gave up 9 bases and V 3 bases, and 5 bases lay outside the gene matches. The CDR3 length is 13 residues. Germline CDR1 reads MNHEY; CDR2 reads SMNVEV (reference sequence). The chain's CDR3 is CASSFIGDRPQHF. The CDR3 DNA reads TGTGCCAGCAGTTTTATCGGGGACAGGCCCCAGCATTTT.

This chain connects TRBV27 to TRBJ2-2, with D tentatively TRBD2 (5 bases). The CDR3 runs 15 residues. V lost 0 bases, J lost 5 bases, and 10 bases lay in between. Germline CDR1 is MNHEY and CDR2 is SMNVEV (reference sequence). The CDR3 DNA reads as TGTGCCAGCAGTTTATCGAGGGATCGTACCGGGGAGCTGTTTTTT. Protein product: CASSLSRDRTGELFF.

The V call is TRBV21-1, the J call TRBJ2-5; TRBD1, the D gene given by the table, was not confirmed from the DNA. TRBV21-1 is reported as a pseudogene. The CDR3 sequence is 19 residues long. The CDR3 is CASSKERGTRAFGQETQYF. CDR3 bases: TGTGCCAGCAGCAAAGAAAGAGGGACACGGGCCTTCGGGCAAGAGACCCAGTACTTC.

This clone was recorded a few times. Distinct nucleotide sequences in the sample also encode this CDR3. The chain joins TRBV6-1 to TRBJ1-5, with unresolved D. V lost 4 bases and J 7 bases, leaving 8 bases between the germline ends. This CDR3 comprises 12 residues. Germline lookup yields CDR1 MNHNS and CDR2 SASEGT. CDR3 sequence (DNA): TGTGCCAGCAGTGCGGGGAGGCAGCCCCAGCATTTT. It is translated as CASSAGRQPQHF.